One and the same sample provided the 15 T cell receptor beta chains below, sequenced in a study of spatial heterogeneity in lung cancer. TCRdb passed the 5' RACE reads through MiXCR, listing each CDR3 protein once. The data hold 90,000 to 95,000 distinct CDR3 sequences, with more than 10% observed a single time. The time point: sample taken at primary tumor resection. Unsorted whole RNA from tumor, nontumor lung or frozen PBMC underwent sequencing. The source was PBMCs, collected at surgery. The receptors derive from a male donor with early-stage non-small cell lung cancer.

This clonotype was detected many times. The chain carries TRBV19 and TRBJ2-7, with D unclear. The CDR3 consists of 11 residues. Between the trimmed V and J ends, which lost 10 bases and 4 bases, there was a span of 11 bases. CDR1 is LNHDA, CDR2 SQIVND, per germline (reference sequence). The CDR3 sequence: CATTRSYEQYF. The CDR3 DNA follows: TGTGCCACGACCCGATCGTACGAGCAGTACTTC.

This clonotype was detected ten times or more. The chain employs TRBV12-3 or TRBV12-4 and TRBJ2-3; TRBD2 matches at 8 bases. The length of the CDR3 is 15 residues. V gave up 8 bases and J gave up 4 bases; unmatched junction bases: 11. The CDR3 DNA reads TGTGCCAGCGAAAGGAGCGGGGGACTCGCAGATACGCAGTATTTT. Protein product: CASERSGGLADTQYF.

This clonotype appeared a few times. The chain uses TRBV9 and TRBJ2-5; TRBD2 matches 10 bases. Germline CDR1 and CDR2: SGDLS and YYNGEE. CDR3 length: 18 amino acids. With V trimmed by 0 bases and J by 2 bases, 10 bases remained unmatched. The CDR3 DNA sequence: TGTGCCAGCAGCGTAGGAAGTAGCGGGGGGCCCCCACAAGAGACCCAGTACTTC. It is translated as CASSVGSSGGPPQETQYF. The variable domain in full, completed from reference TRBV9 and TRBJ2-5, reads DSGVTQTPKHLITATGQRVTLRCSPRSGDLSVYWYQQSLDQGLQFLIQYYNGEERAKGNILERFSAQQFPDLHSELNLSSLELGDSALYFCASSVGSSGGPPQETQYFGPGTRLLVL.

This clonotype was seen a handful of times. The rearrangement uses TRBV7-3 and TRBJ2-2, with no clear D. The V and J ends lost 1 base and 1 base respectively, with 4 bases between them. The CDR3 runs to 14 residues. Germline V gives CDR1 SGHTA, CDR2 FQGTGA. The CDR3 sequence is CASSLSLNTGELFF. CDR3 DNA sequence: TGTGCCAGCAGCTTAAGCCTGAACACCGGGGAGCTGTTTTTT.

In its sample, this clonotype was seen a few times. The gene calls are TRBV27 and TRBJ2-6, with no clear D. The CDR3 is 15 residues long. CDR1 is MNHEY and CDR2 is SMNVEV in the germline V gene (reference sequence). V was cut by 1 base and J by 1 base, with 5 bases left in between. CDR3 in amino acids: CASSLYGSGANVLTF. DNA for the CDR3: TGTGCCAGCAGTTTATATGGTTCTGGGGCCAACGTCCTGACTTTC.

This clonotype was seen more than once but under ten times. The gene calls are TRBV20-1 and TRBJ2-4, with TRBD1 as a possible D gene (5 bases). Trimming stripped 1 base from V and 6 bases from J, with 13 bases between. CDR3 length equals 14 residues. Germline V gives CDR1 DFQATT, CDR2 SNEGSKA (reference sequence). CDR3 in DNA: TGCAGTGCTAGAGCGGTCGCAAGGGGAAACATTCAGTACTTC. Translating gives CSARAVARGNIQYF.

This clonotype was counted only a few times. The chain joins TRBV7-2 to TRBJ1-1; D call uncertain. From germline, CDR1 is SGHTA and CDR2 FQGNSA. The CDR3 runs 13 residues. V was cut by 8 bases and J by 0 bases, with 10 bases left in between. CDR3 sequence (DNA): TGTGCCAGCGGGCGGGTTATGAACACTGAAGCTTTCTTT. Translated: CASGRVMNTEAFF. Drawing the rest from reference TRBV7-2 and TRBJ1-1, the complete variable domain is GAGVSQSPSNKVTEKGKDVELRCDPISGHTALYWYRQSLGQGLEFLIYFQGNSAPDKSGLPSDRFSAERTGGSVSTLTIQRTQQEDSAVYLCASGRVMNTEAFFGQGTRLTVV.

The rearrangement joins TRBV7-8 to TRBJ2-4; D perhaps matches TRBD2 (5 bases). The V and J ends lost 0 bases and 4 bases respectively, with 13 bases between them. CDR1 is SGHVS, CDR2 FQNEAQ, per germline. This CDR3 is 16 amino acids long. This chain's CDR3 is CASSLAKRVPKNIQYF. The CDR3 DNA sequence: TGTGCCAGCAGCTTAGCGAAGAGGGTCCCTAAAAACATTCAGTACTTC.

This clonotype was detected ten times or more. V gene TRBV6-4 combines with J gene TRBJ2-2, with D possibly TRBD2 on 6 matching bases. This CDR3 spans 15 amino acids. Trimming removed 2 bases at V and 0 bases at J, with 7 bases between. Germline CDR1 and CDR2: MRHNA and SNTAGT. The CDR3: CASSDLASNTGELFF. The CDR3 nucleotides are TGTGCCAGCAGTGACCTAGCGTCGAACACCGGGGAGCTGTTTTTT.

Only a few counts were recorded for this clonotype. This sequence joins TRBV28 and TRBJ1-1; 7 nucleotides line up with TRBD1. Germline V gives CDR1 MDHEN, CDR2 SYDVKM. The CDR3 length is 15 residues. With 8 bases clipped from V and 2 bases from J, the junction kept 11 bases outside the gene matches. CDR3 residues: CASGTGQVKNTEAFF. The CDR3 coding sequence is TGTGCCAGCGGAACTGGACAGGTAAAAAACACTGAAGCTTTCTTT.

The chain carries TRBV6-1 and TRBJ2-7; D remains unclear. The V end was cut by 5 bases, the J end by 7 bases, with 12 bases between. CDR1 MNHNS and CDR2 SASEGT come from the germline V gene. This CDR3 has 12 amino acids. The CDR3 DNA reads TGTGCCAGCAGTACGGACGGTGTGGAGCAGTACTTC. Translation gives CASSTDGVEQYF.

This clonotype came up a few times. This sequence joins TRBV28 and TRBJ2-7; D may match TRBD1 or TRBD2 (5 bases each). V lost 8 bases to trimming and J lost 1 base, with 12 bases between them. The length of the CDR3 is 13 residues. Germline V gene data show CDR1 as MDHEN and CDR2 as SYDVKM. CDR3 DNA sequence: TGTGCCAGCCGGGACCCCTATTCCTACGAGCAGTACTTC. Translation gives CASRDPYSYEQYF.

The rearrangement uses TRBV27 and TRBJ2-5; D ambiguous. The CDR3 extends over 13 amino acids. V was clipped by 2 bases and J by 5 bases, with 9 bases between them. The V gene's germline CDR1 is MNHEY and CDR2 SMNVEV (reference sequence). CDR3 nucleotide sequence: TGTGCCAGCAGTTTAACCCTTGACGAGACCCAGTACTTC. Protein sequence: CASSLTLDETQYF.

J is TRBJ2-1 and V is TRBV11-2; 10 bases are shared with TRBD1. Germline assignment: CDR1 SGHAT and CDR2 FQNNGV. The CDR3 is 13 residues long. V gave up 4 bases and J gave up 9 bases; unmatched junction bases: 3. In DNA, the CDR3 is TGTGCCAGCAGCTCGGGACAGGGGATTGAGCAGTTCTTC. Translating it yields CASSSGQGIEQFF.

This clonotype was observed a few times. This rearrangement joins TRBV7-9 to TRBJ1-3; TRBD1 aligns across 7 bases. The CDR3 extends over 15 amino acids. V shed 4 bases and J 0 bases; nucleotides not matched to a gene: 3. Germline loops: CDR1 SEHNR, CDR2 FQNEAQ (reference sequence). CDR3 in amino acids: CASSSGTASGNTIYF. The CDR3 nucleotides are TGTGCCAGCAGCTCGGGGACAGCCTCTGGAAACACCATATATTTT. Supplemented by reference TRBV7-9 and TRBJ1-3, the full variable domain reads DTGVSQNPRHKITKRGQNVTFRCDPISEHNRLYWYRQTLGQGPEFLTYFQNEAQLEKSRLLSDRFSAERPKGSFSTLEIQRTEQGDSAMYLCASSSGTASGNTIYFGEGSWLTVV.